This T cell receptor beta chain was documented in a study of blood T cell repertoires in COVID-19. About the research overall: There were acute and convalescent COVID-19 samples, and they came from the United States, Italy and Spain. T cells, B-cell-depleted T cells, or PBMCs supplied cDNA or gDNA.

How the authors handled the data: Reference gene primer amplification gave nucleated cell count estimates. TCRdb keeps only in-frame clones here, not all; method: immunoSEQ multiplex PCR. V and J calls and clone size are those listed in that table; D and trimming were worked out from the DNA. This table has about 50,000 clones, about 89% appearing once. This CDR3 is built from 16 residues. With 5 bases removed from V and 4 bases from J, the gap between germline ends came to 18 bases. CDR1 is SGHRS, CDR2 YFSETQ, per germline. The chain couples TRBV5-1 to TRBJ2-2, with TRBD1 as a possible D gene (8 bases). The TCR sequence derives from a human donor in a cohort sampled during active COVID-19. Sequenced material: peripheral blood. The CDR3 bases are TGCGCCAGCAGTGCCTTAACAGGGGGGGGCACCGGGGAGCTGTTTTTT. It codes for CASSALTGGGTGELFF.